The 22 T cell receptor beta chains in this list originate from one sample, sequenced in a study of shared clonotypes between healthy human individuals. Assay used: immunoSEQ multiplex PCR; TCRdb lists only in-frame clones, some missing. The repertoire holds approximately 1,500,000 clones, with 95% to 99% as singletons. Sequenced sample: naive CD4+ T cells sorted from blood. Subset reported: CD45RA+ positively selected. The receptors here all came from a man aged 25 to 40 in good health.

The J gene is TRBJ2-7, the V gene TRBV4-3; D may correspond to TRBD1 or TRBD2 (5 bases each). Trimming took off 4 bases at V and 2 bases at J, with 15 bases between the two ends. This CDR3 comprises 15 residues. The germline gives CDR1 LGHNA, CDR2 YSLEER. The CDR3 nucleotides read TGCGCCAGCAGCCTCTACCGGGACCAGCCCTACGAGCAGTACTTC. Protein sequence: CASSLYRDQPYEQYF.

The chain joins TRBV5-6 to TRBJ2-2; 9 positions agree with TRBD1. V shed 3 bases and J 3 bases; nucleotides not matched to a gene: 12. This CDR3 has 18 residues. From germline, CDR1 is SGHDT and CDR2 YYEEEE. The CDR3 DNA follows: TGTGCCAGCAGCTCCACAGGGGGCGCTAAGTCCTACACCGGGGAGCTGTTTTTT. Amino acids: CASSSTGGAKSYTGELFF.

V gene TRBV5-4 combines with J gene TRBJ2-7; D may correspond to TRBD1 or TRBD2 (6 bases each). The CDR3 covers 14 residues. The V gene's germline CDR1 is SGHNT and CDR2 YYREEE (reference sequence). V lost 3 bases and J 7 bases, leaving 17 bases between the germline ends. CDR3 nucleotides: TGTGCCAGCAGCTATAAGGGGGGCCACGATGAGCAGTACTTC. Translation: CASSYKGGHDEQYF.

V usage is TRBV9 and J usage is TRBJ2-7; 14 positions agree with TRBD2. The CDR3 length is 19 residues. The junction had 12 bases not matched to a gene; V was cut back by 4 bases and J by 0 bases. Germline CDR1 reads SGDLS; CDR2 reads YYNGEE. This CDR3 reads CASSFTGTSGRGPSYEQYF. The DNA of the CDR3 is TGTGCCAGCAGCTTCACCGGGACTAGCGGGAGAGGGCCCTCCTACGAGCAGTACTTC.

The chain combines TRBV5-6 with TRBJ1-2, with 8 nucleotides matching TRBD1. The CDR3 loop spans 16 amino acids. Germline lookup yields CDR1 SGHDT and CDR2 YYEEEE. V shed 7 bases, J shed 2 bases, and the junction held 13 bases outside the gene matches. The CDR3 protein is CASRQVTGQVNYGYTF. CDR3 nucleotide sequence: TGTGCCAGCCGTCAAGTAACGGGACAGGTGAACTATGGCTACACCTTC.

The V gene is TRBV10-3, the J gene TRBJ2-1; perhaps D is TRBD1 or TRBD2 (5 bases each). The CDR3 has 15 residues. The V end was cut by 10 bases, the J end by 0 bases, with 16 bases between. CDR1 and CDR2 from the germline V gene are ENHRY and SYGVKD. CDR3 residues: CATRDPTSSYNEQFF. The DNA for the CDR3 is TGTGCCACCAGGGATCCCACTAGCTCCTACAATGAGCAGTTCTTC.

The chain combines TRBV5-4 with TRBJ2-2, with 7 positions matching TRBD2. From germline, CDR1 is SGHNT and CDR2 YYREEE (reference sequence). The CDR3 runs to 17 residues. The J segment lost 0 bases and the V segment lost 0 bases, leaving 5 bases of the junction unmatched. The DNA for the CDR3 is TGTGCCAGCAGCTTGGATTTGGCGGGAGCGAACACCGGGGAGCTGTTTTTT. This sequence encodes CASSLDLAGANTGELFF.

This clone has just one count. This CDR3 is also generated by other DNA sequences in the sample. V gene TRBV5-1 combines with J gene TRBJ1-5, with D uncertain. There are 13 residues in the CDR3. The germline V gene encodes CDR1 SGHRS and CDR2 YFSETQ. Trimming removed 5 bases from V and 0 bases from J, with 6 bases in between. The CDR3 DNA is TGCGCCAGCAGAACAGATAGCAATCAGCCCCAGCATTTT. Protein sequence: CASRTDSNQPQHF. Drawing the rest from reference TRBV5-1 and TRBJ1-5, the complete variable domain is KAGVTQTPRYLIKTRGQQVTLSCSPISGHRSVSWYQQTPGQGLQFLFEYFSETQRNKGNFPGRFSGRQFSNSRSEMNVSTLELGDSALYLCASRTDSNQPQHFGDGTRLSIL.

Here the CDR3 reads CASSLALGVTDTQYF. CDR3 DNA sequence: TGTGCCAGCAGCTTGGCTCTAGGGGTCACAGATACGCAGTATTTT. The V and J genes are TRBV5-4 and TRBJ2-3, with a possible D match to TRBD1 (5 bases). This CDR3 has 15 residues. V shed 0 bases and J shed 2 bases, with 10 bases lying between them. CDR1 and CDR2 from the germline V gene are SGHNT and YYREEE (reference sequence). Based on the CDR3 plus reference TRBV5-4 and TRBJ2-3, the full variable domain is ETGVTQSPTHLIKTRGQQVTLRCSSQSGHNTVSWYQQALGQGPQFIFQYYREEENGRGNFPPRFSGLQFPNYSSELNVNALELDDSALYLCASSLALGVTDTQYFGPGTRLTVL.

CDR3 loop: CASRGAERNSGNTIYF. Written as DNA, the CDR3 is TGCGCCAGCAGGGGCGCGGAGCGGAACTCTGGAAACACCATATATTTT. The chain couples TRBV10-2 to TRBJ1-3; no reliable D call. The CDR3 contains 16 residues. Germline CDR1 reads WSHSY; CDR2 reads SAAADI. Deletions cut 6 bases from V and 0 bases from J, with 15 bases between.

This chain uses TRBV2 with TRBJ2-7, with no clear D. The CDR3 is 13 amino acids. V gave up 7 bases and J gave up 3 bases, with 13 bases separating them. CDR1 and CDR2 from the germline V gene are SNHLY and FYNNEI. CDR3 sequence reads: CASTHRLLYEQYF. The DNA for the CDR3 is TGTGCCAGCACCCACAGATTGCTCTACGAGCAGTACTTC. Full variable domain (missing parts from reference TRBV2 and TRBJ2-7): EPEVTQTPSHQVTQMGQEVILRCVPISNHLYFYWYRQILGQKVEFLVSFYNNEISEKSEIFDDQFSVERPDGSNFTLKIRSTKLEDSAMYFCASTHRLLYEQYFGPGTRLTVT.

The chain couples TRBV19 to TRBJ2-2; no clear D gene. The V end was cut by 3 bases, the J end by 2 bases, with 13 bases between. This CDR3 has 16 amino acids. CDR1 is LNHDA, CDR2 SQIVND, per germline (reference sequence). The CDR3 spells CASSMNLIGNTGELFF. CDR3 nucleotide sequence: TGTGCCAGTAGTATGAATCTCATTGGCAACACCGGGGAGCTGTTTTTT.

This sequence joins TRBV18 and TRBJ1-5; D might be TRBD1 (6 bases). V lost 3 bases, J lost 1 base, and 16 bases lay in between. The germline CDR1 and CDR2 sequences are KGHSH and LQKENI. The CDR3 is made up of 17 amino acids. CDR3 amino acids: CASSPEDRIRSNQPQHF. Written as DNA, the CDR3 is TGTGCCAGCTCACCGGAAGACAGGATCCGGAGCAATCAGCCCCAGCATTTT.

The chain employs TRBV5-1 and TRBJ2-7; D remains unclear. The CDR3 length is 14 residues. The germline V gene has CDR1 SGHRS and CDR2 YFSETQ. V was shortened by 0 bases and J by 2 bases, with 9 bases between the two germline ends. This CDR3 reads CASSLVSETYEQYF. The CDR3 DNA is TGCGCCAGCAGCTTGGTTTCAGAGACCTACGAGCAGTACTTC.

V usage is TRBV10-1 and J usage is TRBJ2-7; TRBD2 agrees at 9 bases. This CDR3 spans 16 amino acids. CDR1 is WNHNN, CDR2 SYGVQD, per germline (reference sequence). The trim removed 3 bases at V and 6 bases at J, leaving 12 bases unmatched. This CDR3 is CASSELGVAGDTEQYF. Written as DNA, the CDR3 is TGCGCCAGCAGTGAACTTGGGGTAGCGGGAGATACCGAGCAGTACTTC.

V is TRBV29-1 and J is TRBJ1-2; D unclear. The CDR3 consists of 13 residues. Germline V gene data show CDR1 as SQVTM and CDR2 as ANQGSEA. V lost 4 bases, J lost 2 bases, and 11 bases lay in between. The CDR3 reads CSVGLGHNYGYTF. CDR3 coding DNA: TGCAGCGTTGGTTTAGGGCACAACTATGGCTACACCTTC.

The gene calls are TRBV2 and TRBJ1-2, with TRBD1 matching over 10 bases. The germline V gene encodes CDR1 SNHLY and CDR2 FYNNEI. With V trimmed by 11 bases and J by 5 bases, 5 bases remained unmatched. The CDR3 is 12 amino acids. This CDR3 reads CASRTGGYGYTF. CDR3 bases: TGTGCCTCCCGGACAGGGGGATATGGCTACACCTTC. The full variable domain, rest sourced from reference TRBV2 and TRBJ1-2, is EPEVTQTPSHQVTQMGQEVILRCVPISNHLYFYWYRQILGQKVEFLVSFYNNEISEKSEIFDDQFSVERPDGSNFTLKIRSTKLEDSAMYFCASRTGGYGYTFGSGTRLTVV.

The chain couples TRBV6-5 to TRBJ2-1; no clear D. V was cut by 3 bases and J by 5 bases, with 8 bases left in between. Germline-derived CDR1 and CDR2 are MNHEY and SVGAGI. The CDR3 runs 13 residues. The chain's CDR3 is CASSYNLNNEQFF. Here the CDR3 DNA reads TGTGCCAGCAGTTATAACTTGAACAATGAGCAGTTCTTC.

The genes are TRBV15 and TRBJ1-4; 10 bases align to TRBD1. V dropped 0 bases and J dropped 4; count of bases not matched to a gene: 8. The CDR3 spans 18 residues. Germline assignment: CDR1 LNHNV and CDR2 YYDKDF (reference sequence). CDR3 sequence: CATSRDAGTGEGNEKLFF. Here the CDR3 DNA reads TGTGCCACCAGCAGAGATGCAGGGACAGGGGAGGGTAATGAAAAACTGTTTTTT.

This chain joins TRBV18 and TRBJ2-3; 11 bases agree with TRBD2. The germline V gene encodes CDR1 KGHSH and CDR2 LQKENI. The CDR3 length is 16 residues. The V gene end was trimmed by 3 bases and the J gene end by 1 base; junction bases not matched to a gene: 3. The CDR3 protein is CASSPGGLAGTDTQYF. Here the CDR3 DNA reads TGTGCCAGCTCACCTGGGGGACTAGCGGGCACAGATACGCAGTATTTT.

CDR3 loop: CASSISATYNEQFF. CDR3 nucleotide sequence: TGTGCCAGTAGTATATCAGCTACCTACAATGAGCAGTTCTTC. This chain joins TRBV19 and TRBJ2-1; D is uncertain. This CDR3 is 14 amino acids long. The V and J ends lost 2 bases and 2 bases respectively, with 7 bases between them. Germline loops: CDR1 LNHDA, CDR2 SQIVND (reference sequence).

This clone has only one observation. In DNA, the CDR3 is TGTGCCATAAATCAAGGGGAACACCAGACCTACGAGCAGTACTTC. Translated: CAINQGEHQTYEQYF. The genes are TRBV10-3 and TRBJ2-7; a weak D match, TRBD1 (5 bases). The CDR3 consists of 15 residues. Trimming removed 9 bases at V and 2 bases at J, with 20 bases between. Germline V gene data show CDR1 as ENHRY and CDR2 as SYGVKD.